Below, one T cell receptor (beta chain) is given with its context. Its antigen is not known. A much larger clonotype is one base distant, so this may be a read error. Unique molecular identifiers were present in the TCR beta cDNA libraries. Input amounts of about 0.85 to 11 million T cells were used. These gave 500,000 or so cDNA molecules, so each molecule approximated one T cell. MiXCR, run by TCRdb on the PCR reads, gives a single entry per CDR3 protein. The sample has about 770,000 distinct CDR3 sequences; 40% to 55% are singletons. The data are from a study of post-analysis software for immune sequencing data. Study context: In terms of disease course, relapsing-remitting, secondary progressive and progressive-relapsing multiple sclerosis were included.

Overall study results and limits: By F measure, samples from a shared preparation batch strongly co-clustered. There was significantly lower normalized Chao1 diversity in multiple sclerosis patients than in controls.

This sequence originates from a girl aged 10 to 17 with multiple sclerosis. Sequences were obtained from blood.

This chain's CDR3 is CASSPGRSNYGYTF. Here the CDR3 DNA reads TGTGCCAGCAGCCCAGGACGGAGCAACTATGGCTACACCTTC. The chain uses TRBV12-3 or TRBV12-4 and TRBJ1-2; no definite D call. V shed 6 bases and J shed 2 bases, with 13 bases lying between them. CDR3 length: 14 amino acids.